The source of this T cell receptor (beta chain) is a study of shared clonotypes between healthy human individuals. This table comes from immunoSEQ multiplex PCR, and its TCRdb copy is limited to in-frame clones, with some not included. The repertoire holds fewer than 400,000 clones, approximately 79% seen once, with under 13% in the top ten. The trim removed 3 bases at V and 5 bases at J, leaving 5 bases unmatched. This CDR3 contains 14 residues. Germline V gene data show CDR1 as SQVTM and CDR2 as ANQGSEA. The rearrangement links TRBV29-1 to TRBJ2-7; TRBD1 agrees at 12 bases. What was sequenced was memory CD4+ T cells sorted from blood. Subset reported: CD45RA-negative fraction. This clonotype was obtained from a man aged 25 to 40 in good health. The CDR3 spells CSVDTGTGGDEQYF. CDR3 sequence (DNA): TGCAGCGTTGATACCGGGACAGGGGGCGACGAGCAGTACTTC.